Listed below are T cell receptor beta chains from one sample, sequenced in a study of control samples from healthy donors and cancer patients. Here immunoSEQ multiplex PCR was the method, and the copy in TCRdb shows in-frame clones only, minus some. The table shows some 120,000 clones, with around 92% occurring only once. The sample comprised blood. These receptors were obtained from a man aged 45 to 65 in good health. Both conserved end residues are part of each CDR3. A D gene is named only where the DNA matches it firmly. Rows may omit the clone size; those that give it use once, few, many or a size class.

CDR3 DNA	CDR3 protein	clone size	J gene	D gene	V gene
TGTGCCAGCTCAGAAAACTATGGCTACACCTTC	CASSENYGYTF	NA	TRBJ1-2	NA	TRBV18
TGTGCCAGCAGTAGGGGTAAAAACACTGAAGCTTTCTTT	CASSRGKNTEAFF	NA	TRBJ1-1	NA	TRBV11-3
TGTGCCAGCAGCCAACGACATACTAATGAAAAACTGTTTTTT	CASSQRHTNEKLFF	NA	TRBJ1-4	NA	TRBV3-1/TRBV3-2
TGTGCCAGCTCACCACTGGCAGACTATAATTCACCCCTCCACTTT	CASSPLADYNSPLHF	once	TRBJ1-6	NA	TRBV18
TGTGCCAGCAGCGTAGGACAGTGGACTGAAGCTTTCTTT	CASSVGQWTEAFF	NA	TRBJ1-1	NA	TRBV9
TGCGCCAGCAGCCAAGAGAACGGAGTGAACACTGAAGCTTTCTTT	CASSQENGVNTEAFF	NA	TRBJ1-1	NA	TRBV4-3
TGCAGCGTTGAAGATCAGGGGGGTCTGAACGGCTACACCTTC	CSVEDQGGLNGYTF	NA	TRBJ1-2	TRBD1	TRBV29-1
TGCGCCAGCAGCTTCGACACCGGGGAGCTGTTTTTT	CASSFDTGELFF	once	TRBJ2-2	NA	TRBV5-1
TGTGCCAGCAGCTCCCCGACGGGACTAGCGGGGGTAAAGCAGTATTTT	CASSSPTGLAGVKQYF	NA	TRBJ2-3	TRBD2	TRBV7-2
TGTGCCAGCAGCTTAGCGCCACGCCCGAATCAGCCCCAGCATTTT	CASSLAPRPNQPQHF	NA	TRBJ1-5	NA	TRBV7-6
TGTGCCAGCAGGGGGTCGGGAGTCGAAAAACTGTTTTTT	CASRGSGVEKLFF	NA	TRBJ1-4	NA	TRBV2